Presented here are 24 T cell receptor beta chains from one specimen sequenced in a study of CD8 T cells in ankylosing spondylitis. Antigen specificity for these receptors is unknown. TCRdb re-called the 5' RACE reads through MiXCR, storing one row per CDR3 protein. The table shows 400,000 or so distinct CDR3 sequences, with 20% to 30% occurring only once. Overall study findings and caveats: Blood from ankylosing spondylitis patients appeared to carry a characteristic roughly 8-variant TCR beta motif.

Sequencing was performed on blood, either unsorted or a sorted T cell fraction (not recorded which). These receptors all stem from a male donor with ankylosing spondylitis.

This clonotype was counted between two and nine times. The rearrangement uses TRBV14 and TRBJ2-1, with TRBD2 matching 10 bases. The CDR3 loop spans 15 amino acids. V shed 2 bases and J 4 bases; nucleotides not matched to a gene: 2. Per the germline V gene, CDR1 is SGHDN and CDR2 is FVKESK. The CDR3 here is CASSQLTSGYNEQFF. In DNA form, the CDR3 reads TGTGCCAGCAGCCAACTGACTAGCGGGTACAATGAGCAGTTCTTC. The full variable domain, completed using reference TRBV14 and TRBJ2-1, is EAGVTQFPSHSVIEKGQTVTLRCDPISGHDNLYWYRRVMGKEIKFLLHFVKESKQDESGMPNNRFLAERTGGTYSTLKVQPAELEDSGVYFCASSQLTSGYNEQFFGPGTRLTVL.

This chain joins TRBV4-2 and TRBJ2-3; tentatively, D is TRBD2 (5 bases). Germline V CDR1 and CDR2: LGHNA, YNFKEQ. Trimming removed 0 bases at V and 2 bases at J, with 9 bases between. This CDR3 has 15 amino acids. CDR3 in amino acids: CASSQDPGNTDTQYF. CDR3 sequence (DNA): TGTGCCAGCAGCCAAGACCCGGGAAACACAGATACGCAGTATTTT.

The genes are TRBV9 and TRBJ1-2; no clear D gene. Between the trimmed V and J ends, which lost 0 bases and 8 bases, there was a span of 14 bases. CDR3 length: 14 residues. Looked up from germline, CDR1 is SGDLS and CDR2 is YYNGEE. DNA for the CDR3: TGTGCCAGCAGCGTAGCTAGCAGCCTAGGGGGCTACACCTTC. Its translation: CASSVASSLGGYTF. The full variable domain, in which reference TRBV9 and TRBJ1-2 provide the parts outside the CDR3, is DSGVTQTPKHLITATGQRVTLRCSPRSGDLSVYWYQQSLDQGLQFLIQYYNGEERAKGNILERFSAQQFPDLHSELNLSSLELGDSALYFCASSVASSLGGYTFGSGTRLTVV.

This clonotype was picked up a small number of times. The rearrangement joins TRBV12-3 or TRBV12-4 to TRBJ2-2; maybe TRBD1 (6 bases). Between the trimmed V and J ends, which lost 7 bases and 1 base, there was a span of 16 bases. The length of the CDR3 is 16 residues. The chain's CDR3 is CASTPGTGLNTGELFF. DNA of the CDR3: TGTGCCAGCACCCCGGGCACAGGGCTGAACACCGGGGAGCTGTTTTTT.

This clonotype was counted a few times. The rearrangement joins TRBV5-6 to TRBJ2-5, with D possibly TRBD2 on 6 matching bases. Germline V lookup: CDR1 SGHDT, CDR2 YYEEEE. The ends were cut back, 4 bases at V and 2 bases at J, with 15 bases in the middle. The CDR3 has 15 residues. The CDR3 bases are TGTGCCAGCAGCGCCGGACTAAACTTTCAAGAGACCCAGTACTTC. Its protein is CASSAGLNFQETQYF.

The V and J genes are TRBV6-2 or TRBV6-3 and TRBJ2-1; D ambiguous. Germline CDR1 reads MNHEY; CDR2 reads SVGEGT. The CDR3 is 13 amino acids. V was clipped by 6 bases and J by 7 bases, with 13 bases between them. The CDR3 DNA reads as TGTGCCAGCAGCCCCACTACCACTAATGAGCAGTTCTTC. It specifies CASSPTTTNEQFF.

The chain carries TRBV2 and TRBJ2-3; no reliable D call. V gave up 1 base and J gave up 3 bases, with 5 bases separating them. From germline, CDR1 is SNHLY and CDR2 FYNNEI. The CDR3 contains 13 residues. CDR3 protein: CASSEEWTDTQYF. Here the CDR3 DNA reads TGTGCCAGCAGTGAAGAGTGGACAGATACGCAGTATTTT.

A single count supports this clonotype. The CDR3 DNA is TGCAGTAGGCAGCGGGAGAACACAGATACGCAGTATTTT. Protein: CSRQRENTDTQYF. This chain joins TRBV20-1 and TRBJ2-3; 8 positions match TRBD2. J was trimmed by 2 bases and V by 8 bases; bases with no gene match: 6. Germline CDR1 is DFQATT and CDR2 is SNEGSKA (reference sequence). The CDR3 has 13 residues.

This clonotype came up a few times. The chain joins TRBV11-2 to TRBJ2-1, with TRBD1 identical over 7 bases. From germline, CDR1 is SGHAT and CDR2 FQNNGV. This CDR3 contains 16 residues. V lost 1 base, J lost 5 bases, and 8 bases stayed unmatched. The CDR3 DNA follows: TGTGCCAGCAGCTTAGTCCCGGGACAGCCTGACAATGAGCAGTTCTTC. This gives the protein CASSLVPGQPDNEQFF.

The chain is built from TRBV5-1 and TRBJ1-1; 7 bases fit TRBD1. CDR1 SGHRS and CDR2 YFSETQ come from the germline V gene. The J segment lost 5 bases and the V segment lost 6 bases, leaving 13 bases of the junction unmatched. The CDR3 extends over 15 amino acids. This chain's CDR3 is CASMGYYRGVTEAFF. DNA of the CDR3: TGCGCCAGCATGGGTTACTACAGGGGAGTTACTGAAGCTTTCTTT.

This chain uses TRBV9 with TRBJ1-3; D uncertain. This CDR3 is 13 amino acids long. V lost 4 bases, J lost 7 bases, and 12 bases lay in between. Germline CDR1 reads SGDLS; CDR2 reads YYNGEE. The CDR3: CASSPPTGNTIYF. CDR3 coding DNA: TGTGCCAGCAGCCCGCCAACCGGGAACACCATATATTTT.

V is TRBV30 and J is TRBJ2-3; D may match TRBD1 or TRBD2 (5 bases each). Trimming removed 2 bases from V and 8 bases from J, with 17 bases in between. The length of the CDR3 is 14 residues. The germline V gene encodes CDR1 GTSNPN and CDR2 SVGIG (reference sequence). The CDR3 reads CAWSIGAIGPTQYF. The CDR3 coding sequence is TGTGCCTGGAGTATCGGGGCTATCGGACCTACGCAGTATTTT.

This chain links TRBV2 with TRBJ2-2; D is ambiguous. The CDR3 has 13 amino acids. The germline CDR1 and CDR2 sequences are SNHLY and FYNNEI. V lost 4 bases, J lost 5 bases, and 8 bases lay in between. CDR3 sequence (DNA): TGTGCCAGCAGTGCGACCTGGACCGGGGAGCTGTTTTTT. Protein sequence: CASSATWTGELFF.

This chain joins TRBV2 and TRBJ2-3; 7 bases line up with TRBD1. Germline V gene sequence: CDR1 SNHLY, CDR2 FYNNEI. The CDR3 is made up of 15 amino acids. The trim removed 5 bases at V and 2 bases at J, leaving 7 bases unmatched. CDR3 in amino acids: CASSRSGTDTDTQYF. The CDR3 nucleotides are TGTGCCAGCAGTCGTTCCGGGACAGACACAGATACGCAGTATTTT.

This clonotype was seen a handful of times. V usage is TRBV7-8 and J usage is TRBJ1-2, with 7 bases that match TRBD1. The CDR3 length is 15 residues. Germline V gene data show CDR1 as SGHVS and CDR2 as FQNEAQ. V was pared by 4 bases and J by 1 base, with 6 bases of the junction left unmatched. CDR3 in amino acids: CASSWRGQDNYGYTF. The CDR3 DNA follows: TGTGCCAGCAGCTGGAGAGGACAGGATAACTATGGCTACACCTTC.

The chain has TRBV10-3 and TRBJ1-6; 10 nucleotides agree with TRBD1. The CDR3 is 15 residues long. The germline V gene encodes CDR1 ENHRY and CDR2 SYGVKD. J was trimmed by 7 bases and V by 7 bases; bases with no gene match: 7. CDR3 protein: CAIKGQGTGNSPLHF. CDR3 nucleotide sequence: TGTGCCATCAAGGGACAGGGGACGGGGAATTCACCCCTCCACTTT.

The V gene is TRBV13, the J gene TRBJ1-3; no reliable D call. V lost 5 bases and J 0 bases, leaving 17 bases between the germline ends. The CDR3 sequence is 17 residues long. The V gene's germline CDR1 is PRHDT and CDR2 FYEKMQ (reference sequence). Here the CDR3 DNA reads TGTGCCAGCAGCACCTCTCCGGGATGGTTCTCTGGAAACACCATATATTTT. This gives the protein CASSTSPGWFSGNTIYF.

The CDR3 loop is CASSLGPQGSTEAFF. CDR3 in DNA: TGCGCCAGCAGCTTGGGCCCTCAGGGAAGCACTGAAGCTTTCTTT. The V and J genes are TRBV5-1 and TRBJ1-1; D perhaps matches TRBD1 (5 bases). With 0 bases removed from V and 4 bases from J, the gap between germline ends came to 13 bases. The CDR3 runs to 15 residues. Germline CDR1 SGHRS, CDR2 YFSETQ. The whole variable domain, filled in from reference TRBV5-1 and TRBJ1-1, reads KAGVTQTPRYLIKTRGQQVTLSCSPISGHRSVSWYQQTPGQGLQFLFEYFSETQRNKGNFPGRFSGRQFSNSRSEMNVSTLELGDSALYLCASSLGPQGSTEAFFGQGTRLTVV.

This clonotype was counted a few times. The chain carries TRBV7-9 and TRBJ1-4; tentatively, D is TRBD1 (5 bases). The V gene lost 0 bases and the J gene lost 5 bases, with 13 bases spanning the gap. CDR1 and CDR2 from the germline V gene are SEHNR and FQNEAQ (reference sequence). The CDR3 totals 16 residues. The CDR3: CASSLAPNRPNEKLFF. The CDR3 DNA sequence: TGTGCCAGCAGCTTAGCTCCCAACAGGCCGAATGAAAAACTGTTTTTT.

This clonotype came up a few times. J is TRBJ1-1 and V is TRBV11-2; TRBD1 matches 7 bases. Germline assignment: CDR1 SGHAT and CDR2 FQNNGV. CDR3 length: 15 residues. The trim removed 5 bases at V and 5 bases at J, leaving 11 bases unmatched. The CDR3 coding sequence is TGTGCCAGCAGCCGGGTGGTCGACAGGGTGACTGAAGCTTTCTTT. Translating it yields CASSRVVDRVTEAFF.

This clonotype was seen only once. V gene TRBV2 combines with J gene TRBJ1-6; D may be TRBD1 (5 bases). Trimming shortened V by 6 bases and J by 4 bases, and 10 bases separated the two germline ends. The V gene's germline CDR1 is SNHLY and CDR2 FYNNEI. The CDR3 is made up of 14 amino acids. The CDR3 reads CASRNDRYNSPLHF. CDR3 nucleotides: TGTGCCAGCAGAAATGACAGATATAATTCACCCCTCCACTTT.

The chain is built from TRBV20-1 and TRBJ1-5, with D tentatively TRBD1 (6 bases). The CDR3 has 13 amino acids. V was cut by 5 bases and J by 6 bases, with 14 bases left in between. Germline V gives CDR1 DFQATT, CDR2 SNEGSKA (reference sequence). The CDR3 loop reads CSAQRGGSQPQHF. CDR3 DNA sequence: TGCAGTGCTCAAAGGGGGGGGAGTCAGCCCCAGCATTTT.

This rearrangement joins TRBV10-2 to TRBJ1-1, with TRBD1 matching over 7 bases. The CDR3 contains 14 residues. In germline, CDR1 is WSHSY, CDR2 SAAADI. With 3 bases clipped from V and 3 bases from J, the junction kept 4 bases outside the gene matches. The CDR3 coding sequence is TGCGCCAGCAGTGAAACAGACAGGGACACTGAAGCTTTCTTT. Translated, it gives CASSETDRDTEAFF.

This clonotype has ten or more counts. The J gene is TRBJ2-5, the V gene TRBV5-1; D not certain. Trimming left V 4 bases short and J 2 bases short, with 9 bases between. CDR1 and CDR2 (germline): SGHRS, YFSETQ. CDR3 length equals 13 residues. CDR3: CASSKDPQETQYF. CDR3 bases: TGCGCCAGCAGCAAAGACCCACAAGAGACCCAGTACTTC. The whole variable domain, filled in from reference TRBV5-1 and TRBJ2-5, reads KAGVTQTPRYLIKTRGQQVTLSCSPISGHRSVSWYQQTPGQGLQFLFEYFSETQRNKGNFPGRFSGRQFSNSRSEMNVSTLELGDSALYLCASSKDPQETQYFGPGTRLLVL.